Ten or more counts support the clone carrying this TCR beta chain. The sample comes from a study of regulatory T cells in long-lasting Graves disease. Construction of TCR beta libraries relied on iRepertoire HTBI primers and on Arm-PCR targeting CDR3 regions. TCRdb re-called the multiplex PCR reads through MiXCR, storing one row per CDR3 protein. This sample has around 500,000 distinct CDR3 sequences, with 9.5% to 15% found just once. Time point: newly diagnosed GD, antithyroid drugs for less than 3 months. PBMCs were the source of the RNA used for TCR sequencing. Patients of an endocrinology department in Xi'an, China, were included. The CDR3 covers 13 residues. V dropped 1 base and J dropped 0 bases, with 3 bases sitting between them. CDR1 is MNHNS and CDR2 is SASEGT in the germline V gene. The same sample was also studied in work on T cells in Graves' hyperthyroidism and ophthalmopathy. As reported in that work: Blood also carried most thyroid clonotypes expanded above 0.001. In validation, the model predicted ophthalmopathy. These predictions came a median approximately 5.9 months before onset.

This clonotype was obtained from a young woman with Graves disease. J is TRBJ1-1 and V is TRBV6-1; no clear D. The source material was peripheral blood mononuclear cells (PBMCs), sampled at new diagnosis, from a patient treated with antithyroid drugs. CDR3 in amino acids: CASSEVMNTEAFF. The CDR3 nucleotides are TGTGCCAGCAGTGAAGTGATGAACACTGAAGCTTTCTTT.